This section outlines one TCR beta chain sequence together with its context. These data are taken from a study of cytomegalovirus exposure and HLA in healthy donors. The CDR3 totals 14 residues. Germline CDR1 and CDR2: MNHNS and SASEGT. V lost 4 bases to trimming and J lost 1 base, with 11 bases between them. Vbeta (60) and Jbeta (13) primers were used in the PCR. Produced via immunoSEQ multiplex PCR; TCRdb's table is partial and in-frame only. The sample includes about 160,000 clones, about four fifths of them seen just once. J is TRBJ2-7 and V is TRBV6-1; D might be TRBD2 (5 bases). The sample taken for sequencing was PBMCs. This clonotype originated in a man aged 45-65 years in good health and CMV-seropositive. The CDR3 region is CASSARTGSYEQYF. CDR3 in DNA: TGTGCCAGCAGTGCGAGGACGGGGTCCTACGAGCAGTACTTC.